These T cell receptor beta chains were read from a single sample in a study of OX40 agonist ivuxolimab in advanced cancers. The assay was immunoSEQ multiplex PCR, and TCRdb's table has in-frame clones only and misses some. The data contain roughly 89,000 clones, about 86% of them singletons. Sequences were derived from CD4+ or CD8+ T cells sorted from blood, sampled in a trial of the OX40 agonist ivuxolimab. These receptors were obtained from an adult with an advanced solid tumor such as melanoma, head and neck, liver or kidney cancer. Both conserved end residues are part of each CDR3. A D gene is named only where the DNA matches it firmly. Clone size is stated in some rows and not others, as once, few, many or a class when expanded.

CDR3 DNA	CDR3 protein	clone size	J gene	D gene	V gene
TGCGCCAGCAGATTAGGGGAGTTAGAGAACACTGAAGCTTTCTTT	CASRLGELENTEAFF	once	TRBJ1-1	.	TRBV4-3
TGTGCCAGCAGCGTCCCGGGGACTGGGGCCAACGTCCTGACTTTC	CASSVPGTGANVLTF	.	TRBJ2-6	.	TRBV9
TGTGCCAGCAGCGTAGATGGTAGCCCAAACACAGATACGCAGTATTTT	CASSVDGSPNTDTQYF	.	TRBJ2-3	.	TRBV9
TGTGCCAGCAGCCCGTATCAGGGATCGGGAAACACCATATATTTT	CASSPYQGSGNTIYF	.	TRBJ1-3	.	TRBV7-2
TGTGCCAGCTCACCGCTGGGGGGTGGTTTGGATACGCAGTATTTT	CASSPLGGGLDTQYF	once	TRBJ2-3	.	TRBV18
TGTGCCAGCAGCTTAACGACTTTTCCCTACAATGAGCAGTTCTTC	CASSLTTFPYNEQFF	.	TRBJ2-1	.	TRBV7-2
TGTGCCAGCAGCACGACCAAGTTTCTTAACACAGATACGCAGTATTTT	CASSTTKFLNTDTQYF	.	TRBJ2-3	.	TRBV5-6
TGTGCTAGCAGCCCCATGGGACAGGGAAATGAGCAGTTCTTC	CASSPMGQGNEQFF	.	TRBJ2-1	TRBD1	TRBV7-7
TGCGCCAGCAGCCAAGGACAGGGGATTGGAGCCTATGGCTACACCTTC	CASSQGQGIGAYGYTF	.	TRBJ1-2	TRBD1	TRBV4-1
TGTGCCAGCAGCTTGGCCCTACGTTTGGAGACCCAGTACTTC	CASSLALRLETQYF	.	TRBJ2-5	.	TRBV5-5
TGTGCCAGCAGTTTAGCCGGGAGCGGGCAGCCCCAGCATTTT	CASSLAGSGQPQHF	.	TRBJ1-5	.	TRBV27
TGTGCCAGCAGTTACAAAGCGGGGAACTACGAGCAGTACTTC	CASSYKAGNYEQYF	.	TRBJ2-7	TRBD2	TRBV6-6
TGTGCCAGCGGGAGAAGGGAGGCTGGGGCCAACGTCCTGACTTTC	CASGRREAGANVLTF	.	TRBJ2-6	.	TRBV27
TGCGCCAGCAGCTCCGCGGAGACAGCAAATTCACCCCTCCACTTT	CASSSAETANSPLHF	.	TRBJ1-6	.	TRBV5-1
TGTGCCAGCAGCCCCCGCGGGGTAGTAGCGGGGTACGAGCAGTACTTC	CASSPRGVVAGYEQYF	.	TRBJ2-7	TRBD2	TRBV9
TGTGCCAGCAGCTCATCCGGACAGGCCTACGAGCAGTACTTC	CASSSSGQAYEQYF	.	TRBJ2-7	TRBD1	TRBV13
TGTGCCAGCAGTTTAAATTTCCAAGGAAACACCATATATTTT	CASSLNFQGNTIYF	.	TRBJ1-3	.	TRBV27
TGTGCCAGCAGTGAAGCCACACGCGATTTGCAGTTCTTC	CASSEATRDLQFF	.	TRBJ2-1	.	TRBV2
TGTGCCAGCAGCTTAGCGTACTCATCGGACAGCAACACTGAAGCTTTCTTT	CASSLAYSSDSNTEAFF	.	TRBJ1-1	.	TRBV7-2
TGTGCCAGCAGTTGGAGCCGAGCGGGGGGTTACAATGAGCAGTTCTTC	CASSWSRAGGYNEQFF	.	TRBJ2-1	TRBD2	TRBV6-5
TGCGCCAGCAGCCAGGGGTGGGGCCTAGCGGGGGACGGGCAGTACTTC	CASSQGWGLAGDGQYF	.	TRBJ2-7	TRBD2	TRBV4-1
TGTGCCTGGACTCGGGACACCGGGGAGCTGTTTTTT	CAWTRDTGELFF	.	TRBJ2-2	.	TRBV30
TGTGCCACCAAAGGAAGCGGGACAGGGAGCACTGAAGCTTTCTTT	CATKGSGTGSTEAFF	.	TRBJ1-1	TRBD1	TRBV2
TGTGCCAGCAGTTTCAGGGCGGGTACCTCCTACAATGAGCAGTTCTTC	CASSFRAGTSYNEQFF	.	TRBJ2-1	.	TRBV27
TGCGCCAGCAGCCTGGGGGACAGCGGTTCCGTTGGGTATTTT	CASSLGDSGSVGYF	.	TRBJ1-3	TRBD1	TRBV5-1
TGTGCCAGCAGCTCCTCGTCCAGGGGAGGATCTGGAAACACCATATATTTT	CASSSSSRGGSGNTIYF	.	TRBJ1-3	.	TRBV7-8
TGTGCCAGCCGGAGTGTAGCAGGGGCGGTCGGTGAGCAGTTCTTC	CASRSVAGAVGEQFF	few	TRBJ2-1	.	TRBV27
TGCGCCAGCAGTCTGACAGGGGTCTACGAGCAGTACTTC	CASSLTGVYEQYF	.	TRBJ2-7	TRBD1	TRBV5-1
TGTGCCAGCGGGGATGGCTACACCTTC	CASGDGYTF	few	TRBJ1-2	.	TRBV2
TGTGCCAGCAGTTACTCCCCAGGGGAAAACTACGAGCAGTACTTC	CASSYSPGENYEQYF	once	TRBJ2-7	.	TRBV6-5
TGCGCCAGCAGCTTCGAGGGAGGGGGCTCTGGAAACACCATATATTTT	CASSFEGGGSGNTIYF	.	TRBJ1-3	.	TRBV5-1
TGTGCCAGTACTTCCCCCAAGGGGGTTTCGGGCAATCAGCCCCAGCATTTT	CASTSPKGVSGNQPQHF	.	TRBJ1-5	.	TRBV19
TGTGCCAGCAGTGACTCGGTCGGAACTAGCTCCTACGAGCAGTACTTC	CASSDSVGTSSYEQYF	.	TRBJ2-7	.	TRBV6-4
TGTGCCTGGAGGCCGGGGGGGAACTATGGCTACACCTTC	CAWRPGGNYGYTF	.	TRBJ1-2	.	TRBV30
TGCGCCAGCAGCTATCCGCCCGGGGGCAGGGGTACCGGCTACACCTTC	CASSYPPGGRGTGYTF	.	TRBJ1-2	.	TRBV4-3
TGTGCCAGCAGCTTAGTCTCCTACAATGAGCAGTTCTTC	CASSLVSYNEQFF	once	TRBJ2-1	.	TRBV7-2